The clone carrying this T cell receptor (beta chain) occurred many times. Its antigen is as yet unknown. Trimming took off 8 bases at V and 3 bases at J, with 9 bases between the two ends. This CDR3 is 12 amino acids long. The germline V gene has CDR1 SEHNR and CDR2 FQNEAQ (reference sequence). The data were obtained in a study of T cells in Graves' hyperthyroidism and ophthalmopathy. TCR beta CDR3 regions were amplified from RNA transcripts. An initial round of RT-PCR targeting the TCR CDR3 relied on the HTBI primer set. TCRdb analysed the multiplex PCR reads with MiXCR anew, one entry per CDR3 protein. The sample includes about 700,000 distinct CDR3 sequences, 14% of them seen just once. Study results and caveats: Stable hyperthyroidism and ophthalmopathy were separated using 13 V-J signatures.

The source is a woman in her late teens or twenties with Graves' hyperthyroidism. This chain links TRBV7-9 with TRBJ2-3; D possibly corresponds to TRBD2 (6 bases). The sequencing sample was made of blood. DNA for the CDR3: TGTGCCAGCGGGGGAGGAACAGATACGCAGTATTTT. Protein product: CASGGGTDTQYF.